This T cell receptor beta chain was captured by sequencing in a study of blood T cell repertoires in COVID-19. Whole-study context: Samples came from the United States, Italy and Spain, spanning acute and convalescent COVID-19. In each case, the material was cDNA or gDNA derived from T cells, B-cell-depleted T cells, or PBMCs.

The CDR3 totals 15 residues. V was cut by 3 bases and J by 2 bases, with 11 bases left in between. Germline CDR1 reads LNHNV; CDR2 reads YYDKDF (reference sequence). Authors' processing steps: Cell counts per sample came from amplifying reference gene primers. The data were produced by immunoSEQ multiplex PCR, yet TCRdb's version contains in-frame clones alone and is incomplete. V, J and clone size derive from that table, while D and trimming were established from the DNA sequence. The table shows approximately 250,000 clones, with 80% to 95% occurring only once. This clone was observed once. This rearrangement joins TRBV15 to TRBJ2-1; weak D call: TRBD1 (6 bases). This clonotype was obtained from a man aged 30-40 years with COVID-19, enrolled during active disease. The sample comprised peripheral blood. The CDR3 here is CATSSIQGPYNEQFF. CDR3 nucleotides: TGTGCCACCAGCAGCATACAGGGACCCTACAATGAGCAGTTCTTC.